This entry lists 17 T cell receptor beta chains sequenced from one sample in a study of T cells after posttransplantation cyclophosphamide. Some clones are missing from TCRdb's copy, which holds only in-frame ones; the method was immunoSEQ multiplex PCR. Seen here are roughly 2,000 clones, about 94% observed once, and the top ten hold under 3.5%. Sequences were obtained from CD4+ T cells sorted from bone marrow. The origin of the receptors is a woman between 50 and 59 years old in good health and a related stem cell transplant donor.

V and J are TRBV5-4 and TRBJ2-3, with D uncertain. The V gene lost 3 bases and the J gene lost 5 bases, with 4 bases spanning the gap. Germline V gives CDR1 SGHNT, CDR2 YYREEE (reference sequence). The CDR3 sequence is 11 residues long. The CDR3 DNA reads as TGTGCCAGCAGCTCCCTAGATACGCAGTATTTT. It translates to CASSSLDTQYF.

The V call is TRBV6-1, the J call TRBJ1-5; tentative D call: TRBD1 (5 bases). The germline CDR1 and CDR2 sequences are MNHNS and SASEGT. CDR3 length equals 19 residues. Trimming shortened V by 3 bases and J by 4 bases, and 25 bases separated the two germline ends. This chain's CDR3 is CASSDDRGINRFPNQPQHF. CDR3 coding DNA: TGTGCCAGCAGTGATGACAGAGGAATTAATAGATTTCCAAATCAGCCCCAGCATTTT.

This sequence joins TRBV5-6 and TRBJ2-7; D is undetermined. There are 11 residues in the CDR3. The V and J ends lost 3 bases and 3 bases respectively, with 4 bases between them. Germline V gene data show CDR1 as SGHDT and CDR2 as YYEEEE. CDR3 sequence reads: CASSSSYEQYF. CDR3 in DNA: TGTGCCAGCAGCTCTAGCTACGAGCAGTACTTC.

The rearrangement links TRBV7-8 to TRBJ2-7, with a possible D match to TRBD1 (5 bases). Per the germline V gene, CDR1 is SGHVS and CDR2 is FQNEAQ. Trimming removed 1 base at V and 7 bases at J, with 8 bases between. The length of the CDR3 is 12 residues. CDR3 loop: CASSLGGSEQYF. The CDR3 bases are TGTGCCAGCAGCTTAGGGGGCAGTGAGCAGTACTTC.

The chain joins TRBV28 to TRBJ2-5; a weak D match, TRBD2 (5 bases). The CDR3 is 14 amino acids. The germline V and J ends were trimmed by 2 bases and 5 bases, with 12 bases remaining between them. Germline lookup yields CDR1 MDHEN and CDR2 SYDVKM. Here the CDR3 DNA reads TGTGCCAGCAGTTTAGGACTGCGCGGGGAGACCCAGTACTTC. This encodes CASSLGLRGETQYF.

Only a few counts were recorded for this clone. The CDR3 region is CSVEADSLYGYTF. The CDR3 nucleotides read TGCAGCGTTGAGGCTGACAGCCTCTATGGCTACACCTTC. J is TRBJ1-2 and V is TRBV29-1; D is possibly TRBD1 (5 bases). The V end was cut by 3 bases, the J end by 4 bases, with 12 bases between. CDR1 and CDR2 from the germline V gene are SQVTM and ANQGSEA. This CDR3 contains 13 residues.

In DNA, the CDR3 is TGTGCCAGCAGCTCGGGACTAGCGGGGGGAGTAGCCTACGAGCAGTACTTC. Encoded protein: CASSSGLAGGVAYEQYF. The chain is built from TRBV5-4 and TRBJ2-7, with 15 bases fitting TRBD2. Germline-derived CDR1 and CDR2 are SGHNT and YYREEE (reference sequence). Trimming cost V 3 bases and J 2 bases; bases outside gene matches: 6. CDR3 length: 17 residues.

The chain joins TRBV11-1 to TRBJ2-5, with 7 nucleotides matching TRBD1. CDR3 length equals 14 residues. The germline gives CDR1 SGHAT, CDR2 FQDESV (reference sequence). V was pared by 6 bases and J by 2 bases, with 6 bases of the junction left unmatched. CDR3 protein: CASRLDREQETQYF. Written as DNA, the CDR3 is TGTGCCAGCAGGCTCGACAGGGAACAAGAGACCCAGTACTTC.

The gene calls are TRBV2 and TRBJ2-2, with TRBD1 matching over 7 bases. The CDR3 covers 15 residues. The germline V gene has CDR1 SNHLY and CDR2 FYNNEI. V shed 6 bases and J 3 bases; nucleotides not matched to a gene: 7. CDR3 DNA: TGTGCCAGCAGCAGGACAGGAGGATACACCGGGGAGCTGTTTTTT. Protein sequence: CASSRTGGYTGELFF.

DNA of the CDR3: TGCAGCGTTGGATTACCCGGGAACACTGAAGCTTTCTTT. This translates into CSVGLPGNTEAFF. The rearrangement uses TRBV29-1 and TRBJ1-1; D remains ambiguous. The CDR3 sequence is 13 residues long. V was cut by 4 bases and J by 1 base, with 10 bases left in between. Germline V gives CDR1 SQVTM, CDR2 ANQGSEA.

This chain uses TRBV18 with TRBJ1-1, with TRBD1 matching 11 bases. Germline V lookup: CDR1 KGHSH, CDR2 LQKENI. CDR3 length: 16 amino acids. V gave up 3 bases and J gave up 7 bases; unmatched junction bases: 10. CDR3 DNA sequence: TGTGCCAGCTCACCTCCCGGGACAGGGGGGAGGAATGAAGCTTTCTTT. This gives the protein CASSPPGTGGRNEAFF.

The chain carries TRBV30 and TRBJ1-5; 10 bases line up with TRBD1. The CDR3 contains 13 residues. CDR1 GTSNPN and CDR2 SVGIG come from the germline V gene (reference sequence). Unmatched junction bases numbered 2, after V lost 5 bases and J lost 4 bases. The CDR3 DNA reads as TGTGCCTGGGGACAGGGGGGAAATCAGCCCCAGCATTTT. Translated, it gives CAWGQGGNQPQHF.

The J gene is TRBJ1-2, the V gene TRBV12-5; D may be TRBD1 (5 bases). The CDR3 extends over 14 amino acids. Trimming cost V 5 bases and J 14 bases, with 24 bases left between them. CDR1 LGHNT and CDR2 FRNRAP come from the germline V gene. CDR3 coding DNA: TGTGCTAGTGGTGACCCCTGGGGAGGGGCTGCCGGGACCTTC. Encoded protein: CASGDPWGGAAGTF.

To note about this clone: A junction end diverges from the germline sequence, so it may reflect a read error. The chain uses TRBV7-9 and TRBJ2-1, with 8 bases matching TRBD1. The CDR3 consists of 15 residues. Germline values: CDR1 SEHNR, CDR2 FQNEAQ (reference sequence). CDR3 sequence reads: CASSLDRGSYNEQFF. For the CDR3, the DNA is TGTGCCAGCAGTTTAGACAGGGGCTCCTACAATGAGCAGTTCTTC.

The chain employs TRBV19 and TRBJ1-2; D may be TRBD1 (5 bases). CDR3 length: 16 residues. Germline CDR1 LNHDA, CDR2 SQIVND (reference sequence). Trimming left V 4 bases short and J 0 bases short, with 15 bases between. This CDR3 is CASSTAGATTNYGYTF. For the CDR3, the DNA is TGTGCCAGTAGTACAGCTGGGGCAACTACTAACTATGGCTACACCTTC.

The chain uses TRBV19 and TRBJ1-2; D is perhaps TRBD1 (5 bases). Germline-derived CDR1 and CDR2 are LNHDA and SQIVND (reference sequence). The V gene lost 5 bases and the J gene lost 0 bases, with 13 bases spanning the gap. This CDR3 contains 15 residues. The CDR3 is CASSPLTDSNYGYTF. Here the CDR3 DNA reads TGTGCCAGTAGTCCCCTGACAGATTCTAACTATGGCTACACCTTC.

J is TRBJ2-7 and V is TRBV6-5, with a tentative D call TRBD1 (5 bases). The CDR3 is made up of 14 amino acids. The germline CDR1 and CDR2 sequences are MNHEY and SVGAGI. V was clipped by 5 bases and J by 2 bases, with 13 bases between them. The DNA of the CDR3 is TGTGCCAGCAGTCCGGACGCAGGGACCTACGAGCAGTACTTC. Protein product: CASSPDAGTYEQYF.